This entry describes one T cell receptor (beta chain). Its antigen is unknown. These data come from a study of identical twins. Broader study findings: Whereas memory repertoires showed no such difference, abundant cord blood beta clonotypes carried fewer insertions. The same donors were not followed; conclusions instead depended on cross-sectional statistical analysis. Where beta out-of-frame sequences were concerned, excess twin sharing was weaker.

V gave up 4 bases and J gave up 0 bases, with 9 bases separating them. The germline CDR1 and CDR2 sequences are LGHDT and YNNKEL (reference sequence). The CDR3 runs to 14 residues. A universal primer site was incorporated via template switching, and the cDNA contained unique molecular identifiers. Each CDR3 protein gets one entry after TCRdb re-called the 5' RACE reads with MiXCR. The profile covers 200,000 to 300,000 distinct CDR3 sequences, with roughly 7% appearing a single time and 3.5% to 4% taken by the ten largest. These same data were also listed under a study on yellow fever vaccine responses in identical twins.

The sequence came from a woman between 18 and 29 years old in good health. The sequencing input was memory (CD45RO+) T cells sorted from blood. This rearrangement joins TRBV3-1 to TRBJ2-5; the D is unclear. The CDR3 nucleotides read TGTGCCAGCAGCCCCAGGAACAACCAAGAGACCCAGTACTTC. Amino acid sequence: CASSPRNNQETQYF.